A single TCR beta chain is shown here with its context. Its recognized antigen is unknown. One junction end does not reproduce the germline sequence, and a read error may be involved. The sample belongs to a study of CD8 T cells in ankylosing spondylitis (TCRdb year 2017). Broadly, across the study: The study profiled T cell receptor beta repertoires in healthy donors and ankylosing spondylitis patients to find disease-linked TCR variants. The full study cohort comprised approximately 23 ankylosing spondylitis patients and about a hundred healthy donors. Peripheral blood was sampled, and synovial fluid was also collected from ankylosing spondylitis patients.

This sample was sequenced with an Illumina HiSeq 2500. TCR beta libraries were prepared by quantitative 5'-RACE with molecular barcodes. Per the original workflow: To identify disease-linked TCR variants, a new computational method was used, one built on a probabilistic model of VDJ rearrangement. The raw public data were reprocessed by TCRdb itself: fastp quality trimming at Q25, MiXCR clonotype calling, in-frame beta chains only. Rows are combined by CDR3 protein, so each entry shows the most common genes and DNA. Clone size and V and J calls follow TCRdb, not the original study. This sample is represented by roughly 190,000 distinct CDR3 sequences; around 13% of them were singletons. The leading ten clones occupy about 17% of the sample. The investigation overall reported the following: The disease-linked clones had a CD8+ phenotype and were found at relatively low frequencies in peripheral blood. Some TCR beta motif variants had previously been reported in synovial fluid and blood of reactive arthritis patients, which suggested common disease-initiation mechanisms. A TCR beta motif of fewer than 10 highly homologous amino acid variants appeared characteristic of blood from ankylosing spondylitis patients. The disease-linked clones were reported as significantly enriched in matched synovial fluid samples from ankylosing spondylitis patients.

The sequence was obtained from a male donor with ankylosing spondylitis or in good health (not recorded which). Sequenced input: blood, either unsorted or a sorted T cell fraction (not recorded which).

CDR3 protein: CSARGSAYEQYF. The DNA reads TGCAGTGCTAGAGGGAGTGCCTATGAGCAGTACTTC. The sequence links TRBV20-1 to TRBJ2-7, with no confidently assigned D gene. The CDR3 starts with the cysteine, ends with the phenylalanine, and has 12 residues. The kept DNA is CDR3 alone, 36 bases in frame from the first base. The germline V gene (reference sequence) specifies DFQATT as CDR1 and SNEGSKA as CDR2.